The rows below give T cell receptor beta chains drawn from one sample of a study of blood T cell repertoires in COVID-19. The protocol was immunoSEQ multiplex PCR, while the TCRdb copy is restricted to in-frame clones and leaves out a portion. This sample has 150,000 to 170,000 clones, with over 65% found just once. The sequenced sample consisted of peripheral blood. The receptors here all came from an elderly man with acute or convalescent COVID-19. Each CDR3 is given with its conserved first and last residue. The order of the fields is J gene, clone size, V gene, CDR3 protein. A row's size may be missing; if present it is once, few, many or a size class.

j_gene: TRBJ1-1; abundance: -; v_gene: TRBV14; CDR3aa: CASSQGGWNSEAFF
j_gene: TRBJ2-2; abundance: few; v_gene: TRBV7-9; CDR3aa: CASSSTGANTGELFF
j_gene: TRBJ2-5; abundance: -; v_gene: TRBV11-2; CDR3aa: CASSQTAGLETQYF
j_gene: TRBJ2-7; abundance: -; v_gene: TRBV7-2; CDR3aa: CASSDRLPGKQYF
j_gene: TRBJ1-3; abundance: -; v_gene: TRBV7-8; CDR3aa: CASSPRRSSGNTIYF
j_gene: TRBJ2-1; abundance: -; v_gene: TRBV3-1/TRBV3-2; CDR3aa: CASSQDPGLAGGSYNEQFF
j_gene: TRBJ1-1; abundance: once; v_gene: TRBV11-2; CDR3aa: CASSFQGALTEAFF
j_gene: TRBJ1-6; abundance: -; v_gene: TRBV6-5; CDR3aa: CASSYWRPGSPLHF
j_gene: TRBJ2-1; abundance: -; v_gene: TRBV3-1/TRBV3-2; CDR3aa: CASSQEGASYNEQFF
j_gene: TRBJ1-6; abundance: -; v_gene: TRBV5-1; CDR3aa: CASSLAGDSPLHF
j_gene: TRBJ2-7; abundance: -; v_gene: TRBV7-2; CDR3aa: CASSSQGAGGYYEQYF
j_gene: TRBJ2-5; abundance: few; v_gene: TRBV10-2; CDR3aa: CASGGQGVGTQYF
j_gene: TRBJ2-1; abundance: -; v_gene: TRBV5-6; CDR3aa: CASSLNSASSYNEQFF
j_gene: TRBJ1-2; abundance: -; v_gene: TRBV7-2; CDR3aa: CASSPVANYGYTF
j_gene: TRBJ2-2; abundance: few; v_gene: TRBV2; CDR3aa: CASKGLANTGELFF
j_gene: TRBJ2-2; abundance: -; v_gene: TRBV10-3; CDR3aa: CATYGTAGSGELFF
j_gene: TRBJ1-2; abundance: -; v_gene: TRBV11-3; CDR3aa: CASSLERGNGYTF